Presented here are 32 T cell receptor beta chains from one specimen sequenced in a study of blood T cells in healthy people across ages. Next came a second PCR, run for roughly 6 to 11 cycles, which used a sample-barcoded 5' primer along with a J-beta primer mix. Using its own MiXCR run on the 5' RACE reads, TCRdb lists one record per CDR3 protein. The sample has under 1,000,000 distinct CDR3 sequences; 46% are singletons. The sample was blood. Receptors originate from a man older than 75 in good health.

V is TRBV7-3 and J is TRBJ2-3, with 8 bases matching TRBD1. The CDR3 sequence is 16 residues long. J lost 2 bases, V lost 0 bases, and 4 bases had no gene match. In germline, CDR1 is SGHTA, CDR2 FQGTGA. CDR3 bases: TGTGCCAGCAGCTTAACGGGGACAGGCCCCACAGATACGCAGTATTTT. It is translated as CASSLTGTGPTDTQYF.

J is TRBJ2-3 and V is TRBV2, with D possibly matching TRBD2 (5 bases). Germline CDR1 SNHLY, CDR2 FYNNEI. There are 14 residues in the CDR3. V lost 4 bases and J 5 bases, leaving 13 bases between the germline ends. CDR3 in DNA: TGTGCCAGCAGTGCACTCTTCGAGGGAGATACGCAGTATTTT. Translated, it gives CASSALFEGDTQYF.

This chain connects TRBV7-3 to TRBJ2-1; D gene ambiguous. The V gene's germline CDR1 is SGHTA and CDR2 FQGTGA. Between the trimmed V and J ends, which lost 1 base and 9 bases, there was a span of 13 bases. The CDR3 consists of 14 residues. CDR3 sequence (DNA): TGTGCCAGCAGCTTAAATTCTCTAGGTCCTGAGCAGTTCTTC. It codes for CASSLNSLGPEQFF.

This clonotype has only one observation. It may be a read error: a sequence one base away is much more abundant. V and J are TRBV12-3 or TRBV12-4 and TRBJ2-7; D ambiguous. The ends were cut back, 1 base at V and 0 bases at J, with 13 bases in the middle. The CDR3 totals 16 residues. The CDR3 sequence is CASSLGRLSTSYEQYF. The CDR3 DNA sequence: TGTGCCAGCAGTTTAGGACGGCTCTCAACCTCCTACGAGCAGTACTTC.

In its sample, this clonotype was seen many times. The chain is built from TRBV11-1 and TRBJ2-3; D remains ambiguous. V was clipped by 0 bases and J by 3 bases, with 16 bases between them. CDR1 and CDR2 from the germline V gene are SGHAT and FQDESV (reference sequence). The CDR3 has 17 residues. In DNA, the CDR3 is TGTGCCAGCAGCTTAGCGTCGGCCACCCCGCTTACAGATACGCAGTATTTT. Amino acids: CASSLASATPLTDTQYF.

The V gene is TRBV7-3, the J gene TRBJ2-3; 7 nucleotides match TRBD2. CDR1 SGHTA and CDR2 FQGTGA come from the germline V gene. Trimming cost V 5 bases and J 5 bases; bases outside gene matches: 10. There are 15 residues in the CDR3. For the CDR3, the DNA is TGTGCCAGCAGCCTACTCGCGGGAGTCCAAGATACGCAGTATTTT. As protein: CASSLLAGVQDTQYF.

CDR3 nucleotides: TGCAGCGTTGATAACAATGAGCAGTTCTTC. This encodes CSVDNNEQFF. The J gene is TRBJ2-1, the V gene TRBV29-1; no clear D gene. V gave up 3 bases and J gave up 5 bases, with 2 bases separating them. Germline V gives CDR1 SQVTM, CDR2 ANQGSEA. The CDR3 has 10 residues.

The table lists this clonotype with a few counts. This chain connects TRBV2 to TRBJ2-3; 12 bases are a match to TRBD2. This CDR3 is 17 amino acids long. V shed 4 bases, J shed 7 bases, and the junction held 12 bases outside the gene matches. The V gene's germline CDR1 is SNHLY and CDR2 FYNNEI. CDR3 in DNA: TGTGCCAGCAGTGGGACTCGGGGACTAGCGGGTGTGAATACGCAGTATTTT. Its protein product is CASSGTRGLAGVNTQYF.

The chain combines TRBV11-1 with TRBJ2-3; D is possibly TRBD2 (5 bases). Trimming cost V 7 bases and J 0 bases, with 11 bases left between them. The CDR3 covers 14 residues. Germline V gene lookup returns CDR1 SGHAT and CDR2 FQDESV (reference sequence). CDR3 nucleotides: TGTGCCAGCAACCGGCGGGCCAGCACAGATACGCAGTATTTT. Protein: CASNRRASTDTQYF.

The chain recombines TRBV6-2 or TRBV6-3 with TRBJ2-7; possibly TRBD1 or TRBD2 for D (5 bases each). The last part of the DNA fits TRBJ2-1 better; the J call may be wrong. The CDR3 sequence is 13 residues long. Germline V lookup: CDR1 MNHEY, CDR2 SVGEGT. In nucleotides, the CDR3 is TGTGCCAGCCAGGAGCCGGGACCCTACGAGCAGTTCTTC. It yields the protein CASQEPGPYEQFF.

Ten or more counts support this clonotype. The chain employs TRBV30 and TRBJ2-7; D gene uncertain. This CDR3 region has 11 residues. Trimming shortened V by 5 bases and J by 4 bases, and 9 bases separated the two germline ends. Germline values: CDR1 GTSNPN, CDR2 SVGIG (reference sequence). CDR3 region: CAWSRDYEQYF. The CDR3 region has the DNA TGTGCCTGGTCAAGGGATTACGAGCAGTACTTC.

The V call is TRBV30, the J call TRBJ1-5, with 8 bases that match TRBD1. The germline V gene encodes CDR1 GTSNPN and CDR2 SVGIG (reference sequence). The CDR3 totals 12 residues. V trimming: 4 bases; J trimming: 6 bases; junction bases outside the gene matches: 2. This CDR3 is CAWNRGGQPQHF. CDR3 DNA: TGTGCCTGGAACAGGGGGGGTCAGCCCCAGCATTTT.

This clonotype was counted at least ten times. This chain links TRBV3-1 with TRBJ2-3, with D unresolved. Trimming shortened V by 2 bases and J by 3 bases, and 12 bases separated the two germline ends. The CDR3 has 15 amino acids. Germline V gene data show CDR1 as LGHDT and CDR2 as YNNKEL (reference sequence). CDR3 sequence (DNA): TGTGCCAGCAGCCAACGAGTGGGAAGAACAGATACGCAGTATTTT. This gives the protein CASSQRVGRTDTQYF.

The chain employs TRBV28 and TRBJ2-1, with 10 nucleotides matching TRBD2. V shed 5 bases, J shed 8 bases, and the junction held 9 bases outside the gene matches. This CDR3 region has 15 residues. CDR1 is MDHEN and CDR2 is SYDVKM in the germline V gene. The CDR3 spells CASSLSAGGIDEQFF. The CDR3 nucleotides are TGTGCCAGCAGTCTCTCAGCGGGGGGGATTGATGAGCAGTTCTTC.

The table lists this clonotype with many counts. The rearrangement links TRBV7-2 to TRBJ2-4; 8 bases line up with TRBD2. The CDR3 covers 16 residues. With 1 base clipped from V and 0 bases from J, the junction kept 2 bases outside the gene matches. Germline CDR1 is SGHTA and CDR2 is FQGNSA. The chain's CDR3 is CASSLGGGLAKNIQYF. CDR3 DNA: TGTGCCAGCAGCTTAGGCGGGGGGCTAGCCAAAAACATTCAGTACTTC.

This clonotype was seen more than once but under ten times. The chain is built from TRBV7-3 and TRBJ2-3, with TRBD2 identical over 13 bases. Unmatched junction bases numbered 8, after V lost 2 bases and J lost 3 bases. Germline CDR1 and CDR2: SGHTA and FQGTGA. The CDR3 runs 18 residues. The CDR3 DNA reads as TGTGCCAGCAGCTTACGCCCCGGGACTAGCGGGGTAACAGATACGCAGTATTTT. Translation: CASSLRPGTSGVTDTQYF.

This clonotype was counted many times. The gene calls are TRBV5-5 and TRBJ1-1; D is ambiguous. Per the germline V gene, CDR1 is SGHKS and CDR2 is YYEKEE (reference sequence). CDR3 size: 14 residues. V was shortened by 2 bases and J by 1 base, with 9 bases between the two germline ends. CDR3 sequence: CASSLRTENTEAFF. The CDR3 DNA reads TGTGCCAGCAGCTTACGGACGGAGAACACTGAAGCTTTCTTT.

In its sample, this clonotype was seen a few times. The rearrangement uses TRBV4-3 and TRBJ2-7; a weak D match, TRBD1 (5 bases). This CDR3 is built from 15 residues. Trimming stripped 0 bases from V and 2 bases from J, with 11 bases between. Germline CDR1 and CDR2: LGHNA and YSLEER. The CDR3 loop is CASSQDRVEAYEQYF. The CDR3 nucleotides read TGCGCCAGCAGCCAAGACAGGGTGGAAGCCTACGAGCAGTACTTC.

Note on this clonotype: At one end the junction does not follow the germline gene, possibly because of a read error. The chain recombines TRBV18 with TRBJ1-1; a weak D match, TRBD1 (5 bases). The CDR3 length is 13 residues. In germline, CDR1 is KGHSH, CDR2 LQKENI. In DNA form, the CDR3 reads TGTGTCAGCTCGCCGACAGTAAACACTGAAGCTTTCTTT. Translation gives CVSSPTVNTEAFF.

The rearrangement joins TRBV7-2 to TRBJ1-5, with 7 bases fitting TRBD1. The V segment lost 6 bases and the J segment 1 base; nucleotides outside the gene matches: 3. This CDR3 contains 14 residues. The V gene's germline CDR1 is SGHTA and CDR2 FQGNSA. CDR3 in DNA: TGTGCCAGCAGTCAGACAGGGAGCAATCAGCCCCAGCATTTT. It codes for CASSQTGSNQPQHF.

The V call is TRBV27, the J call TRBJ2-3, with D perhaps being TRBD1 or TRBD2 (6 bases each). Germline lookup yields CDR1 MNHEY and CDR2 SMNVEV (reference sequence). This CDR3 is built from 15 residues. V was pared by 3 bases and J by 7 bases, with 17 bases between. In nucleotides, the CDR3 is TGTGCCAGCAGTTTTTCGGGGGCAAAGGGGAATACGCAGTATTTT. Translation: CASSFSGAKGNTQYF.

With regard to this clonotype: A read error may produce the germline difference seen at one junction end. CDR3 residues: CGARENSGGGYTF. CDR3 sequence (DNA): TGCGGTGCTAGAGAGAACTCAGGTGGTGGCTACACCTTC. The chain carries TRBV20-1 and TRBJ1-2; D unresolved. The CDR3 contains 13 residues. CDR1 is DFQATT and CDR2 is SNEGSKA in the germline V gene (reference sequence).

The chain uses TRBV12-3 or TRBV12-4 and TRBJ1-5, with TRBD1 matching 7 bases. V was clipped by 5 bases and J by 0 bases; unmatched bases: 7. This CDR3 is built from 16 residues. The CDR3 DNA reads as TGTGCCAGCAGTCGCCAGGGGGACCATAGCAATCAGCCCCAGCATTTT. Protein sequence: CASSRQGDHSNQPQHF.

The chain combines TRBV4-3 with TRBJ2-1, with D hard to call. Germline lookup yields CDR1 LGHNA and CDR2 YSLEER. The CDR3 consists of 15 residues. V was pared by 8 bases and J by 4 bases, with 18 bases between. DNA for the CDR3: TGCGCCAGCTCAAAGGAACGGAACGCGTACAATGAGCAGTTCTTC. Amino acids: CASSKERNAYNEQFF.

In its sample, this clonotype was seen a few times. The chain is built from TRBV2 and TRBJ2-1; D not resolved. The CDR3 has 14 residues. V was cut by 4 bases and J by 7 bases, with 14 bases left in between. The germline CDR1 and CDR2 sequences are SNHLY and FYNNEI. The CDR3 DNA is TGTGCCAGCAGTGTTCTCACAACGTGGAATGAGCAGTTCTTC. Translating gives CASSVLTTWNEQFF. The full variable domain, completed using reference TRBV2 and TRBJ2-1, is EPEVTQTPSHQVTQMGQEVILRCVPISNHLYFYWYRQILGQKVEFLVSFYNNEISEKSEIFDDQFSVERPDGSNFTLKIRSTKLEDSAMYFCASSVLTTWNEQFFGPGTRLTVL.

This chain joins TRBV7-9 and TRBJ1-5, with no clear D. From germline, CDR1 is SEHNR and CDR2 FQNEAQ (reference sequence). The CDR3 runs 18 residues. V was clipped by 2 bases and J by 0 bases, with 17 bases between them. The CDR3 protein is CASSLPLPHSYSNQPQHF. The CDR3, as DNA: TGTGCCAGCAGCTTACCTCTCCCCCATAGCTATAGCAATCAGCCCCAGCATTTT. Complete variable domain (other parts from reference TRBV7-9 and TRBJ1-5): DTGVSQNPRHKITKRGQNVTFRCDPISEHNRLYWYRQTLGQGPEFLTYFQNEAQLEKSRLLSDRFSAERPKGSFSTLEIQRTEQGDSAMYLCASSLPLPHSYSNQPQHFGDGTRLSIL.

The rearrangement joins TRBV14 to TRBJ2-7, with 10 positions matching TRBD2. Germline V gene data show CDR1 as SGHDN and CDR2 as FVKESK. With 10 bases clipped from V and 1 base from J, the junction kept 7 bases outside the gene matches. The CDR3 runs to 14 residues. CDR3 sequence: CATAPSGSSYEQYF. In DNA form, the CDR3 reads TGTGCCACCGCACCTAGCGGGAGTTCCTACGAGCAGTACTTC. Variable domain in full (rest from reference TRBV14 and TRBJ2-7): EAGVTQFPSHSVIEKGQTVTLRCDPISGHDNLYWYRRVMGKEIKFLLHFVKESKQDESGMPNNRFLAERTGGTYSTLKVQPAELEDSGVYFCATAPSGSSYEQYFGPGTRLTVT.

The V gene is TRBV10-3, the J gene TRBJ2-4; D perhaps matches TRBD1 (6 bases). Trimming took off 5 bases at V and 13 bases at J, with 9 bases between the two ends. Germline values: CDR1 ENHRY, CDR2 SYGVKD. This CDR3 is 10 amino acids long. The CDR3: CAISPGHQYF. CDR3 DNA: TGTGCCATCAGTCCGGGACACCAGTACTTC.

This clonotype was recorded many times. This CDR3 is CAISEGDNNSPLHF. The CDR3 DNA reads as TGTGCCATCAGTGAGGGGGATAATAATTCACCCCTCCACTTT. The chain uses TRBV10-3 and TRBJ1-6, with D unclear. Trimming left V 2 bases short and J 5 bases short, with 7 bases between. Germline-derived CDR1 and CDR2 are ENHRY and SYGVKD. The CDR3 runs to 14 residues.

This clonotype was counted a few times. The chain employs TRBV20-1 and TRBJ2-7, with 7 bases identical to TRBD1. Germline CDR1 reads DFQATT; CDR2 reads SNEGSKA (reference sequence). This CDR3 comprises 14 residues. V trimming: 1 base; J trimming: 3 bases; junction bases outside the gene matches: 6. The CDR3 nucleotides are TGCAGTGCTAGAGTCCCCGGGACAGACTACGAGCAGTACTTC. It translates to CSARVPGTDYEQYF.

At least ten counts were recorded for this clonotype. The chain has TRBV5-6 and TRBJ2-1, with D possibly TRBD2 on 5 matching bases. The CDR3 is 14 amino acids. Germline CDR1 SGHDT, CDR2 YYEEEE. V shed 4 bases and J shed 8 bases, with 16 bases lying between them. The CDR3 bases are TGTGCCAGCAGCCCCTCGGCCGGGAAGTATGAGCAGTTCTTC. It yields the protein CASSPSAGKYEQFF.

A remark on this clonotype: One end of the junction does not line up with germline, which may come from a read error. The genes are TRBV12-3 or TRBV12-4 and TRBJ2-3, with TRBD2 matching 8 bases. This CDR3 spans 16 amino acids. The CDR3 DNA sequence: TGTGCCAGCAGCCCTCTAGCGGGCCCCAGCACAGATACGCGGTATTTT. As protein: CASSPLAGPSTDTRYF.